A single T cell receptor (beta chain) is shown here with its context. As yet, its antigen is unknown. The PCR made use of 60 Vbeta and 13 Jbeta primers. Only in-frame clones appear in the TCRdb table, and some are missing; sequencing was by immunoSEQ multiplex PCR. The sample records about 180,000 clones, roughly 77% being singletons. Samples came from healthy bone marrow donors. The sample is drawn from a study of cytomegalovirus exposure and HLA in healthy donors. Regarding the study as a whole: Later work showed greater clonal expansion in HLA-associated TCR beta chains than in equally common others. Reported performance of the classifier showed diagnosis of cytomegalovirus status with high specificity and sensitivity. Analyzed later, association rates of TCRs varied across HLA loci, with DRB1 most and HLA-C fewest.

Trimming pared 2 bases from V and 7 bases from J, leaving 21 bases between. The CDR3 runs to 18 residues. Looked up from germline, CDR1 is LNHDA and CDR2 is SQIVND (reference sequence). Material for sequencing was PBMCs. The TCR originated in a woman aged 25 to 39 in good health and CMV-seronegative. The gene calls are TRBV19 and TRBJ1-6; a weak D match, TRBD1 (5 bases). This CDR3 reads CASSIPLTRDLRNSPLHF. In DNA form, the CDR3 reads TGTGCCAGTAGTATACCCCTAACCAGGGATCTACGGAATTCACCCCTCCACTTT. The full variable domain, rest sourced from reference TRBV19 and TRBJ1-6, is DGGITQSPKYLFRKEGQNVTLSCEQNLNHDAMYWYRQDPGQGLRLIYYSQIVNDFQKGDIAEGYSVSREKKESFPLTVTSAQKNPTAFYLCASSIPLTRDLRNSPLHFGNGTRLTVT.